The 4 T cell receptor beta chains presented below share a single source sample, sequenced in a study of identical twins. TCRdb itself ran the 5' RACE reads through MiXCR, one entry per CDR3 protein. The sample holds around 230,000 distinct CDR3 sequences, approximately 9% seen once. The sample consisted of memory (CD45RO+) T cells sorted from blood. All receptors derive from a woman aged 18-30 years in good health.

This clonotype has more than one count but fewer than ten. This chain joins TRBV10-2 and TRBJ2-5, with TRBD2 as a possible D gene (5 bases). V lost 7 bases, J lost 1 base, and 16 bases lay in between. CDR1 is WSHSY, CDR2 SAAADI, per germline. There are 15 residues in the CDR3. As DNA, the CDR3 is TGCGCCAGCATACCCCGGTCCAGCGGCCAAGAGACCCAGTACTTC. The encoded protein is CASIPRSSGQETQYF.

The genes are TRBV20-1 and TRBJ2-5, with 7 positions matching TRBD2. Germline V gives CDR1 DFQATT, CDR2 SNEGSKA (reference sequence). This CDR3 spans 12 amino acids. With V trimmed by 6 bases and J by 3 bases, 4 bases remained unmatched. This CDR3 reads CSAWGGKETQYF. The CDR3 DNA reads TGCAGTGCATGGGGGGGAAAAGAGACCCAGTACTTC.

This clonotype showed up many times. The chain links TRBV24-1 to TRBJ2-2; maybe TRBD2 (5 bases). CDR1 is KGHDR and CDR2 is SFDVKD in the germline V gene. The CDR3 length is 13 residues. Trimming removed 4 bases from V and 10 bases from J, with 12 bases in between. CDR3 region: CATSDPWRLELFF. The CDR3 DNA follows: TGTGCCACCAGTGACCCCTGGAGGTTGGAGCTGTTTTTT.

This chain links TRBV12-3 or TRBV12-4 with TRBJ2-6, with D perhaps TRBD1 or TRBD2 (7 bases each). V was shortened by 5 bases and J by 2 bases, with 16 bases between the two germline ends. The CDR3 is made up of 17 amino acids. The CDR3 is CASSAGRGRAGANVLTF. CDR3 coding DNA: TGTGCCAGCAGTGCTGGGAGGGGGCGGGCTGGGGCCAACGTCCTGACTTTC.